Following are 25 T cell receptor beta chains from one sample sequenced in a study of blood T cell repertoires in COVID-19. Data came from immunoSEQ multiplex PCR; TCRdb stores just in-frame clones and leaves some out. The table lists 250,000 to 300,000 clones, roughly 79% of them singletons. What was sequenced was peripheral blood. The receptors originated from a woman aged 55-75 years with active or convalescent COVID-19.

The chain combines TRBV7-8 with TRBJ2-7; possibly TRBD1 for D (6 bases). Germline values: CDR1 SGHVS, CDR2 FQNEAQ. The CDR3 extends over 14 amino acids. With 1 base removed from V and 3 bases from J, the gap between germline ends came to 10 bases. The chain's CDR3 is CASSLGGRGYEQYF. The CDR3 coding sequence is TGTGCCAGCAGCTTAGGTGGCAGGGGCTACGAGCAGTACTTC.

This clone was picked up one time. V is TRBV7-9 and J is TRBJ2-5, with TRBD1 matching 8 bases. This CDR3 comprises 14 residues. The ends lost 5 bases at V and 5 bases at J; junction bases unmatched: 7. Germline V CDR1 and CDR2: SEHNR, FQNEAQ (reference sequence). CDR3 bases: TGTGCCAGCAGCAGACAGGGGCAGGGGGAGACCCAGTACTTC. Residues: CASSRQGQGETQYF. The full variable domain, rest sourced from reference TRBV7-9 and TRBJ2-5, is DTGVSQNPRHKITKRGQNVTFRCDPISEHNRLYWYRQTLGQGPEFLTYFQNEAQLEKSRLLSDRFSAERPKGSFSTLEIQRTEQGDSAMYLCASSRQGQGETQYFGPGTRLLVL.

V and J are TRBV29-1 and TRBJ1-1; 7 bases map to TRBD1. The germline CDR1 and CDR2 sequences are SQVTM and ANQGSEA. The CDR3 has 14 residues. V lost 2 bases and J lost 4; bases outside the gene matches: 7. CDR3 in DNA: TGCAGCGTTGAAAGGGGGGCAGGGGGCACTGAAGCTTTCTTT. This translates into CSVERGAGGTEAFF.

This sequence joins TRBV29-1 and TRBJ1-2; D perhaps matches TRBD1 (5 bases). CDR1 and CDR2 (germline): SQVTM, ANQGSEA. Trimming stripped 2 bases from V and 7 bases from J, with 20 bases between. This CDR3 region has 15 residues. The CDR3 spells CSVERGGYSRGGYTF. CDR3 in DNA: TGCAGCGTTGAAAGGGGCGGATACTCCCGCGGTGGCTACACCTTC.

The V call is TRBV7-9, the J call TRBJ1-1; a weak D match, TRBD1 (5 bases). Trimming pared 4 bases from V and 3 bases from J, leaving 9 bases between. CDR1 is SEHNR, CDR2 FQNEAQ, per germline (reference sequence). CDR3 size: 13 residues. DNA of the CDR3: TGTGCCAGCAGCTGGGGCCCGGACACTGAAGCTTTCTTT. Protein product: CASSWGPDTEAFF.

Written as DNA, the CDR3 is TGTGCCAGCAGTTGGGGGGGAGCTGACTACGAGCAGTACTTC. Protein product: CASSWGGADYEQYF. This chain links TRBV6-2 or TRBV6-3 with TRBJ2-7, with TRBD2 matching 7 bases. The CDR3 runs 14 residues. Germline V gene lookup returns CDR1 MNHEY and CDR2 SVGEGT. With V trimmed by 4 bases and J by 3 bases, 6 bases remained unmatched.

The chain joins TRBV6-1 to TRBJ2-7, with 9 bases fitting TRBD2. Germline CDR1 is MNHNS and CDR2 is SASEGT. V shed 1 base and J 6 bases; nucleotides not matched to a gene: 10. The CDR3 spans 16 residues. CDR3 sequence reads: CASSEVSGGGRPEQYF. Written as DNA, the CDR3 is TGTGCCAGCAGTGAAGTTAGCGGGGGCGGGAGGCCCGAGCAGTACTTC.

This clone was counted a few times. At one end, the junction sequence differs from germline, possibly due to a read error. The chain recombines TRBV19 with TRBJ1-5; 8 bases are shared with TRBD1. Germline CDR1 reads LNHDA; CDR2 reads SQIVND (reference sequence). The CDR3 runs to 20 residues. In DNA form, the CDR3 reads TGTGCCAGTAGCCCGTCGACCGGGACAGGCGCCTCGTATAGCAGTCAGCCCCAGCATTTT. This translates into CASSPSTGTGASYSSQPQHF.

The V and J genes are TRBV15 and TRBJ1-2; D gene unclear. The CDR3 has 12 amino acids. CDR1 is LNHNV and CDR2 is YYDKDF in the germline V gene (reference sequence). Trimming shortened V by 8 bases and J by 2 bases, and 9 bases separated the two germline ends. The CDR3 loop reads CATQVNNYGYTF. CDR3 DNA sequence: TGTGCCACCCAGGTTAACAACTATGGCTACACCTTC.

The CDR3 loop reads CASSSLKRGGGTPEAFF. The CDR3 region has the DNA TGCGCCAGCAGTTCACTTAAGAGGGGAGGGGGAACACCTGAAGCTTTCTTT. The gene calls are TRBV5-1 and TRBJ1-1; TRBD1 might be the D (6 bases). CDR3 length: 17 amino acids. Germline V gene lookup returns CDR1 SGHRS and CDR2 YFSETQ. Trimming shortened V by 5 bases and J by 6 bases, and 26 bases separated the two germline ends.

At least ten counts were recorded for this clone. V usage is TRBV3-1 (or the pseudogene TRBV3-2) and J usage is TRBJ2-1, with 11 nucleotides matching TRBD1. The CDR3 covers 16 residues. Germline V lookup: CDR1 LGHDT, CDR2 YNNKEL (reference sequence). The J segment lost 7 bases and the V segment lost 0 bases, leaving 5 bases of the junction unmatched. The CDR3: CASSQEGGTGGNEQFF. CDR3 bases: TGTGCCAGCAGCCAAGAAGGCGGGACAGGGGGGAATGAGCAGTTCTTC.

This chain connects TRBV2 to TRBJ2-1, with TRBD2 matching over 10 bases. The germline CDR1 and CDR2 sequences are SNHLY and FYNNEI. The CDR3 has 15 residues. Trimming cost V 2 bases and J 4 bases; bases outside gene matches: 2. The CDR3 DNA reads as TGTGCCAGCAGTGAACTAGCGGGGGTTTACAATGAGCAGTTCTTC. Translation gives CASSELAGVYNEQFF.

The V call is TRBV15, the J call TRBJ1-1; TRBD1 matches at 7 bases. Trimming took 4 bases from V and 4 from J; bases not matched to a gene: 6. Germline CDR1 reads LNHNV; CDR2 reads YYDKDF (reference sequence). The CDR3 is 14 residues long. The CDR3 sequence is CATSKNRGGTEAFF. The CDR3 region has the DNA TGTGCCACCAGCAAAAACAGGGGCGGCACTGAAGCTTTCTTT.

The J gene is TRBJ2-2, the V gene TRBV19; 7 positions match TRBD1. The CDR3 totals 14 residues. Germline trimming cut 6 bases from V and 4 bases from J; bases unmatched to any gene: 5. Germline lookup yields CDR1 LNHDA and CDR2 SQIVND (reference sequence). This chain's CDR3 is CASRPGQVTGELFF. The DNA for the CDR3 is TGTGCCAGTAGGCCCGGACAGGTCACCGGGGAGCTGTTTTTT.

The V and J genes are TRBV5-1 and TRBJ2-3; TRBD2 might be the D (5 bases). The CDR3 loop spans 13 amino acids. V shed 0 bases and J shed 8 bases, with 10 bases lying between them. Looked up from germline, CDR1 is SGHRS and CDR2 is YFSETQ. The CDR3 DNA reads TGCGCCAGCAGCTTGGGAGGGTATCCTACGCAGTATTTT. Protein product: CASSLGGYPTQYF.

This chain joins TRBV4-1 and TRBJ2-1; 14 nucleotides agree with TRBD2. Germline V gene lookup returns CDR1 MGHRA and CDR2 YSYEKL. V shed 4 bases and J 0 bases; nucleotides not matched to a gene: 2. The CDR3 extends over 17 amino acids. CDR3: CASSRGLAGGSYNEQFF. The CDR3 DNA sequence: TGCGCCAGCAGCCGAGGACTAGCGGGGGGCTCCTACAATGAGCAGTTCTTC.

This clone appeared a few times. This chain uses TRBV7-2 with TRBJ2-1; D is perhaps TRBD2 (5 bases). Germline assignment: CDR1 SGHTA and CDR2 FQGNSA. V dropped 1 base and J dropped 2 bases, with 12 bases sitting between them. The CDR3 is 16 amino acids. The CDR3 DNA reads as TGTGCCAGCAGCTTAGAGCGAGCGGTCACCTACAATGAGCAGTTCTTC. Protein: CASSLERAVTYNEQFF. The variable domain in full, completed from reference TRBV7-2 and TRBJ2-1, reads GAGVSQSPSNKVTEKGKDVELRCDPISGHTALYWYRQSLGQGLEFLIYFQGNSAPDKSGLPSDRFSAERTGGSVSTLTIQRTQQEDSAVYLCASSLERAVTYNEQFFGPGTRLTVL.

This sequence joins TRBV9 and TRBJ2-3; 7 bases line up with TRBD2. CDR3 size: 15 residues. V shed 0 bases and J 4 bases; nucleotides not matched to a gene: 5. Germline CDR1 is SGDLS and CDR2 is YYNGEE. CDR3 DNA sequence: TGTGCCAGCAGCGTAGGTGGCGGGGGTGCAGATACGCAGTATTTT. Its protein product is CASSVGGGGADTQYF. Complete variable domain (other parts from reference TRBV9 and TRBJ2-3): DSGVTQTPKHLITATGQRVTLRCSPRSGDLSVYWYQQSLDQGLQFLIQYYNGEERAKGNILERFSAQQFPDLHSELNLSSLELGDSALYFCASSVGGGGADTQYFGPGTRLTVL.

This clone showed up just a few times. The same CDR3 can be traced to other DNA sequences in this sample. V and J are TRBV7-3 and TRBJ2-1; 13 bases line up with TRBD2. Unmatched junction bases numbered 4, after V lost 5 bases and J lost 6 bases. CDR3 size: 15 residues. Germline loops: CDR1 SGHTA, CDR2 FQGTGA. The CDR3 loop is CASSPGLAGSNEQFF. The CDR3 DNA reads TGTGCCAGCAGCCCGGGACTAGCGGGGTCCAATGAGCAGTTCTTC.

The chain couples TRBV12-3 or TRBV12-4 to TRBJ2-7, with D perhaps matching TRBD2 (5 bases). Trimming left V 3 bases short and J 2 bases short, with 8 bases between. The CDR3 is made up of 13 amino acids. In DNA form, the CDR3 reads TGTGCCAGCAGTTTGGAGGAAACCTACGAGCAGTACTTC. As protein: CASSLEETYEQYF.

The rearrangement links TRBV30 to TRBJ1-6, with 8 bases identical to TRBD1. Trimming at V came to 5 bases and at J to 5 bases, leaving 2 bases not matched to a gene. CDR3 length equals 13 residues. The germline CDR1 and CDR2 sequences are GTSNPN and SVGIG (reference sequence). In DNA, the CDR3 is TGTGCCTGGGCGGGACAGGATAATTCACCCCTCCACTTT. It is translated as CAWAGQDNSPLHF.

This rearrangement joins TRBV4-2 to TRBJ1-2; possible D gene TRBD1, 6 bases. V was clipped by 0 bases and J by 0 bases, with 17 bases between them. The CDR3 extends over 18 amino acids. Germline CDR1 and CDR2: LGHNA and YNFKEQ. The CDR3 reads CASSQDQGPGTPNYGYTF. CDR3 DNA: TGTGCCAGCAGCCAAGACCAAGGACCCGGGACACCTAACTATGGCTACACCTTC.

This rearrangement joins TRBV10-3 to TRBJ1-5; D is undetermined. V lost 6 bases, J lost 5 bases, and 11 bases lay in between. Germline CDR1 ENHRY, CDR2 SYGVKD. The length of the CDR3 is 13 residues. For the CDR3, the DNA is TGTGCCATCAGGAGAGGGCGAGATCAGCCCCAGCATTTT. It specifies CAIRRGRDQPQHF.

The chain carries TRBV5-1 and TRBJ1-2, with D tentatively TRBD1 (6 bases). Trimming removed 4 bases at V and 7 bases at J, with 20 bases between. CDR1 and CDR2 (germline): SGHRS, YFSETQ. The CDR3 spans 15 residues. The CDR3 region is CASSLIQGGVGGYTF. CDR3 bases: TGCGCCAGCAGCCTAATACAGGGAGGGGTTGGTGGCTACACCTTC.

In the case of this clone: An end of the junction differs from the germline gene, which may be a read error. CDR3 nucleotides: TGTGCCAGCAGCTTAGCGGGCTTGTCCTACGAGCAGCACTTC. Protein sequence: CASSLAGLSYEQHF. The chain links TRBV7-2 to TRBJ2-7; D is unresolved. The CDR3 runs 14 residues. Germline-derived CDR1 and CDR2 are SGHTA and FQGNSA.